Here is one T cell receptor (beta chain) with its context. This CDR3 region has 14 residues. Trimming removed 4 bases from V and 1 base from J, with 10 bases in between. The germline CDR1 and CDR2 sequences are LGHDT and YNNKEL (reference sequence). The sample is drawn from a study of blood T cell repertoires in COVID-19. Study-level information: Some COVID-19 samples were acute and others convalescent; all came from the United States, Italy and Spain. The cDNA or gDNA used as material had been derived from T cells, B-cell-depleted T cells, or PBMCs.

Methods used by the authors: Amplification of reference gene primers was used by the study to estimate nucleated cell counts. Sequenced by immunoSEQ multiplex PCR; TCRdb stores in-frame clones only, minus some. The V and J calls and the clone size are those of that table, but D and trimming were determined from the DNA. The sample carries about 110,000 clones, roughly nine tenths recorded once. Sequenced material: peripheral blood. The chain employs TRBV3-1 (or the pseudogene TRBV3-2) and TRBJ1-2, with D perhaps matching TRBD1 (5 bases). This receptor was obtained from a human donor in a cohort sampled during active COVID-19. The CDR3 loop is CASSPREVNYGYTF. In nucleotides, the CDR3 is TGTGCCAGCAGCCCCAGGGAGGTTAACTATGGCTACACCTTC.